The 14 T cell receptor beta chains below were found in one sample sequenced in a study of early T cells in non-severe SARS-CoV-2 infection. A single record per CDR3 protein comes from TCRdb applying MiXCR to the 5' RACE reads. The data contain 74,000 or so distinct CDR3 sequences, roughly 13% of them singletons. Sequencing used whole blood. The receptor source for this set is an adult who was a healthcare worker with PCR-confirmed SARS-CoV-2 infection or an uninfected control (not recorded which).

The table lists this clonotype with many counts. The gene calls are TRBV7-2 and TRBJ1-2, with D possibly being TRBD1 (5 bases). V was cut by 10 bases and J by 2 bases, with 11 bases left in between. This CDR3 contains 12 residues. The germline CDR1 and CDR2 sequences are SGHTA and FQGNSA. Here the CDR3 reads CAKGEANYGYTF. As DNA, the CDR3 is TGTGCCAAAGGGGAGGCGAACTATGGCTACACCTTC.

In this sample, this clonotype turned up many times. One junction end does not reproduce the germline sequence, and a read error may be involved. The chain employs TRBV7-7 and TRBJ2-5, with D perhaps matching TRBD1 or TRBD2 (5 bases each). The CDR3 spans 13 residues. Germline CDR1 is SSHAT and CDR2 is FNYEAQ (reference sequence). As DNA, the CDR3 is TGTGCTAGCAGCTGGGGGACGGGCGAGACCCAGTACTTC. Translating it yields CASSWGTGETQYF.

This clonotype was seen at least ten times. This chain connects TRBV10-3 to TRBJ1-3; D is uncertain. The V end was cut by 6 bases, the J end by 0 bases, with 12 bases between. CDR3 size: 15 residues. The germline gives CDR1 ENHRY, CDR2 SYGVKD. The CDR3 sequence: CAIRGPAASGNTIYF. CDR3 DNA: TGTGCCATCAGGGGCCCGGCGGCCTCTGGAAACACCATATATTTT.

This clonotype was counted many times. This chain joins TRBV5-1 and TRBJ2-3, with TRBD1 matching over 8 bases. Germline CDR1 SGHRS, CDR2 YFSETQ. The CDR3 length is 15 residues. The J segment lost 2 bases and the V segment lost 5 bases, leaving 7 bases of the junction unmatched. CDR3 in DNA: TGCGCCAGCAGTCCGACAGGGGCGGACACAGATACGCAGTATTTT. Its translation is CASSPTGADTDTQYF.

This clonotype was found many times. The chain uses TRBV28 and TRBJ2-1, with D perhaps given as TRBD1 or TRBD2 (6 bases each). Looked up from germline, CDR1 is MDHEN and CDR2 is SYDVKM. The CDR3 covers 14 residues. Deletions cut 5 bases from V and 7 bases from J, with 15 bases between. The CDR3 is CASSGHLGGNEQFF. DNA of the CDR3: TGTGCCAGCAGTGGACATCTAGGGGGGAATGAGCAGTTCTTC.

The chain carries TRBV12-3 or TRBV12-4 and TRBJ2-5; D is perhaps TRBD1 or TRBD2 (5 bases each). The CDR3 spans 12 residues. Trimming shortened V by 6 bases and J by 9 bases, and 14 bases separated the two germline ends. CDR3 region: CASSLTRGAQYF. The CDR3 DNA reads TGTGCCAGCAGCTTAACTAGGGGTGCCCAGTACTTC.

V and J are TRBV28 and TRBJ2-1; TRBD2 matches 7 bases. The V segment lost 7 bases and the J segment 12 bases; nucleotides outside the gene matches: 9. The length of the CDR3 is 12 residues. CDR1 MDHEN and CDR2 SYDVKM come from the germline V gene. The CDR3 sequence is CASTANGGRQFF. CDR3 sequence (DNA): TGTGCCAGCACCGCTAACGGCGGGAGGCAGTTCTTC.

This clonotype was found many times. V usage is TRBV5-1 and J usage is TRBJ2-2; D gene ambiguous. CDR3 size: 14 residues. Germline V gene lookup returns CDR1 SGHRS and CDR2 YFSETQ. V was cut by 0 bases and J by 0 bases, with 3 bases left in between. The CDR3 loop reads CASSLAPNTGELFF. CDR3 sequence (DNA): TGCGCCAGCAGCTTGGCGCCGAACACCGGGGAGCTGTTTTTT.

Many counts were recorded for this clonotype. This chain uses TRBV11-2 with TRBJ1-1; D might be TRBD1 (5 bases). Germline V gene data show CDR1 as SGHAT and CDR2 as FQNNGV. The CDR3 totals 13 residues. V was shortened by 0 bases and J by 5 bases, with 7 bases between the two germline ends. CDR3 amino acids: CASSLDQGTEAFF. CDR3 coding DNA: TGTGCCAGCAGCTTAGACCAGGGAACTGAAGCTTTCTTT.

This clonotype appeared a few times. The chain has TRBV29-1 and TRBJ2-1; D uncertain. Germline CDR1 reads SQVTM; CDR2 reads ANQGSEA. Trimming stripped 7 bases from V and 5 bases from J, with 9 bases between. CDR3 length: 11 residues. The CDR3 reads CSAIEHNEQFF. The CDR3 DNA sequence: TGCAGCGCTATAGAACACAATGAGCAGTTCTTC.

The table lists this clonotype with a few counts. CDR3 bases: TGTGCCAGCATTGGTAGCCCGAGGGATCTATACGAGCAGTACTTC. Translating it yields CASIGSPRDLYEQYF. J is TRBJ2-7 and V is TRBV28, with D tentatively TRBD2 (5 bases). Germline V gene sequence: CDR1 MDHEN, CDR2 SYDVKM. The CDR3 has 15 amino acids. V was trimmed by 7 bases and J by 4 bases, leaving 20 bases between them.

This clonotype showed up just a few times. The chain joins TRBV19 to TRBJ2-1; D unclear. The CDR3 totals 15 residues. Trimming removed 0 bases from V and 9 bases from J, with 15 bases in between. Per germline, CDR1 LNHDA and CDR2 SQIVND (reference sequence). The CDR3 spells CASSIEWAVVGEQFF. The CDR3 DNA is TGTGCCAGTAGTATAGAGTGGGCCGTTGTGGGTGAGCAGTTCTTC.

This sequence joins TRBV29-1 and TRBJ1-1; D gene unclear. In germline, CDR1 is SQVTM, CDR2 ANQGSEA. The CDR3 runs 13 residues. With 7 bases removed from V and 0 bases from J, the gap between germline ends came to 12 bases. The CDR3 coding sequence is TGCAGCGCCAAAGGCAGTTTGAACACTGAAGCTTTCTTT. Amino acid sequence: CSAKGSLNTEAFF.

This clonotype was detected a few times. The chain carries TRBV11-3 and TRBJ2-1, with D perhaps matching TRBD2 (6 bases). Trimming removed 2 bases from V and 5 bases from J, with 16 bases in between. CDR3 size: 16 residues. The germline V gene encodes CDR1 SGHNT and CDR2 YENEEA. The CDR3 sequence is CASSLFTRDPHNEQFF. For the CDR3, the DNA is TGTGCCAGCAGCTTATTTACGCGGGACCCCCACAATGAGCAGTTCTTC.